This TCR beta chain is drawn from a study of blood T cell repertoires in COVID-19. Across the whole study: Samples came from the United States, Italy and Spain, spanning acute and convalescent COVID-19. Sources were T cells, B-cell-depleted T cells, or PBMCs; the material itself was cDNA or gDNA.

Authors' analysis steps: Amplification with reference gene primers provided the estimates of nucleated cell counts. TCRdb keeps only in-frame clones here, not all; method: immunoSEQ multiplex PCR. The DNA was the basis for D and trimming; V, J and clone size are from that table. The data show roughly 250,000 clones, with 70% to 90% seen just once and about 0.93% held by the top ten. Germline V gene sequence: CDR1 SGHRS, CDR2 YFSETQ. Trimming removed 4 bases from V and 1 base from J, with 13 bases in between. The CDR3 is made up of 15 amino acids. V gene TRBV5-1 combines with J gene TRBJ2-3, with D maybe TRBD1 (7 bases). Specimen: peripheral blood. This TCR was sampled from a man aged 35-49 years with acute or convalescent COVID-19. CDR3 DNA: TGCGCCAGCAGCGCTCAGGGGGGCGGCACAGATACGCAGTATTTT. It encodes CASSAQGGGTDTQYF. The full variable domain, with the rest looked up from reference TRBV5-1 and TRBJ2-3, is KAGVTQTPRYLIKTRGQQVTLSCSPISGHRSVSWYQQTPGQGLQFLFEYFSETQRNKGNFPGRFSGRQFSNSRSEMNVSTLELGDSALYLCASSAQGGGTDTQYFGPGTRLTVL.